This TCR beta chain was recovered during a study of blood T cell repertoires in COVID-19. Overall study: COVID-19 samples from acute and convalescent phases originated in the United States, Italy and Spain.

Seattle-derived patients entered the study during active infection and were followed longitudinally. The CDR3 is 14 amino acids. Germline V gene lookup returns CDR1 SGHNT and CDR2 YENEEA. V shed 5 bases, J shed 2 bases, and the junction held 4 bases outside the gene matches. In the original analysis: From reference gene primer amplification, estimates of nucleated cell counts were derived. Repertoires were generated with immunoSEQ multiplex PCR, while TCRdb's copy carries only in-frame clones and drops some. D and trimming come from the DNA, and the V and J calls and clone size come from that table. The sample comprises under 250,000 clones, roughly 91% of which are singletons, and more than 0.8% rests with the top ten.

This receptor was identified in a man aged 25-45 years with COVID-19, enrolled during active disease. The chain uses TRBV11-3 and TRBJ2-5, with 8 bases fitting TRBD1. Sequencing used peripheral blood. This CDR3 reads CASSVGTGQETQYF. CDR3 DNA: TGTGCCAGCAGCGTCGGGACAGGACAAGAGACCCAGTACTTC.